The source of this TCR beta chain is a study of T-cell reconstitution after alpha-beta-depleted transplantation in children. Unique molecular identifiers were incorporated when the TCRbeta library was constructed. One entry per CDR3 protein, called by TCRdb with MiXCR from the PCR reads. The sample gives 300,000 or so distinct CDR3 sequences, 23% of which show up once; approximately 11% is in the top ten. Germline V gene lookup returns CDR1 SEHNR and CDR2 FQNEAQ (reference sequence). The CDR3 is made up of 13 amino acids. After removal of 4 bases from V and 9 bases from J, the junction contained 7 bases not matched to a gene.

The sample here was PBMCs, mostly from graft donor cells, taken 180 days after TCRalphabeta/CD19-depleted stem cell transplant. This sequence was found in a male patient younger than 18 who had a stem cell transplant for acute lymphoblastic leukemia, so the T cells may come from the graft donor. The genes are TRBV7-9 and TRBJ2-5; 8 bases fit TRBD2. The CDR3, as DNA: TGTGCCAGCAGCTGGGCGGGAGGCGGGGCCCAGTACTTC. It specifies CASSWAGGGAQYF.